This is a list of T cell receptor beta chains from one sample in a study of response to subunit inactivated influenza vaccine. One entry per CDR3 protein, called by TCRdb with MiXCR from the RT-PCR reads. The sample includes approximately 480,000 distinct CDR3 sequences, approximately 10% seen only once; the top ten take about 12%. Material: PBMCs from blood, obtained more than 35 days after vaccination. Receptors were obtained from a man aged 45-60 years who received an inactivated influenza vaccine. Both conserved end residues are part of each CDR3. A D gene is named only where the DNA matches it firmly. Clone size is not always given. Where it is, it says once, few, many or a class for expanded clones.

TRBV6-1	TRBJ1-4	few	NA	CASSQTRLANEKLFF	TGTGCCAGCAGTCAGACAAGGCTGGCTAATGAAAAACTGTTTTTT
TRBV5-1	TRBJ2-2	once	TRBD2	CASSLASSGSMSTGELFF	TGCGCCAGCAGCTTGGCGTCTAGCGGGAGCATGAGCACCGGGGAGCTGTTTTTT
TRBV7-9	TRBJ2-7	NA	TRBD1	CASSRRDRGFTYEQYF	TGTGCCAGCAGCCGACGGGACAGGGGCTTTACCTACGAGCAGTACTTC
TRBV24-1	TRBJ2-3	NA	TRBD1	CATSDGTGTGFTDTQYF	TGTGCCACCAGTGATGGGACCGGGACAGGGTTTACAGATACGCAGTATTTT
TRBV20-1	TRBJ1-5	many	NA	CSARGQGNQPQHF	TGCAGTGCTAGAGGACAGGGCAATCAGCCCCAGCATTTT
TRBV12-3/TRBV12-4	TRBJ2-1	many	TRBD1	CASSLRTGVAYNEQFF	TGTGCCAGCAGTCTCAGGACAGGGGTAGCCTACAATGAGCAGTTCTTC
TRBV9	TRBJ2-2	NA	TRBD1	CASSVDRAGTGELFF	TGTGCCAGCAGCGTTGACAGGGCAGGCACCGGGGAGCTGTTTTTT
TRBV20-1	TRBJ2-4	NA	NA	CSAEGLAKNIQYF	TGCAGTGCTGAGGGCCTAGCCAAAAACATTCAGTACTTC
TRBV20-1	TRBJ2-1	NA	NA	CSARGVNEQFF	TGCAGTGCTAGAGGGGTGAATGAGCAGTTCTTC
TRBV6-2/TRBV6-3	TRBJ2-5	many	NA	CASRMSGQETQYF	TGTGCCAGCAGGATGAGCGGGCAAGAGACCCAGTACTTC
TRBV12-3/TRBV12-4	TRBJ2-1	many	NA	CASSSNYEGNEQFF	TGTGCCAGCAGTTCTAATTACGAAGGGAATGAGCAGTTCTTC
TRBV4-2	TRBJ2-1	few	NA	CASSQDPSRSSYNEQFF	TGTGCCAGCAGCCAAGACCCTAGCCGTAGCTCCTACAATGAGCAGTTCTTC
TRBV6-2/TRBV6-3	TRBJ1-5	many	NA	CASSYSGGTGQPQHF	TGTGCCAGCAGTTACTCAGGGGGGACGGGTCAGCCCCAGCATTTT
TRBV7-8	TRBJ2-1	once	NA	CASSGLLSGQRDNEQFF	TGTGCCAGCAGCGGGCTCTTGTCAGGACAAAGGGACAATGAGCAGTTCTTC
TRBV4-3	TRBJ2-7	many	TRBD1	CASSQEDRVRYEQYF	TGCGCCAGCAGCCAAGAGGACAGGGTAAGGTACGAGCAGTACTTC
TRBV2	TRBJ2-7	NA	NA	CASSDRVQYF	TGTGCCAGCAGTGACAGGGTACAGTACTTC
TRBV24-1	TRBJ2-3	many	TRBD2	CATSETGTSATDTQYF	TGTGCCACCAGTGAGACCGGGACTAGCGCTACAGATACGCAGTATTTT
TRBV7-9	TRBJ2-2	NA	NA	CACSLAHYGTGELFF	TGTGCCTGCAGCTTAGCGCACTACGGCACCGGGGAGCTGTTTTTT
TRBV7-9	TRBJ1-2	NA	NA	CASSEEGYGYTF	TGTGCCAGCAGCGAGGAGGGCTATGGCTACACCTTC
TRBV29-1	TRBJ2-7	many	NA	CSVPGTGSYEQYF	TGCAGCGTTCCCGGGACTGGATCCTACGAGCAGTACTTC
TRBV11-2	TRBJ2-7	NA	TRBD2	CASSLMRLAGPGEQYF	TGTGCCAGCAGCTTAATGAGGCTAGCGGGGCCCGGTGAGCAGTACTTC
TRBV5-4	TRBJ2-3	NA	NA	CASSLGPVSDTQYF	TGTGCCAGCAGCTTGGGGCCAGTTTCAGATACGCAGTATTTT
TRBV5-1	TRBJ2-3	few	TRBD2	CASSLGPPLVSGGFTDTQYF	TGCGCCAGCAGCTTGGGGCCCCCCCTAGTAAGCGGGGGGTTTACAGATACGCAGTATTTT
TRBV6-5	TRBJ2-7	few	TRBD1	CASSYLQGAAEQYF	TGTGCCAGCAGTTACCTACAGGGGGCCGCCGAGCAGTACTTC
TRBV5-1	TRBJ2-7	NA	TRBD2	CASSLVASGPNEQYF	TGCGCCAGCAGCTTGGTCGCTAGCGGGCCCAACGAGCAGTACTTC
TRBV6-1	TRBJ1-5	few	NA	CASSDWGRGGNQPQHF	TGTGCCAGCAGTGATTGGGGGCGCGGCGGCAATCAGCCCCAGCATTTT
TRBV4-3	TRBJ2-1	NA	NA	CASSQDGVEYNEQFF	TGCGCCAGCAGCCAAGATGGGGTTGAGTACAATGAGCAGTTCTTC
TRBV7-9	TRBJ1-4	once	TRBD1	CASSDRDRGEKLFF	TGTGCCAGCAGCGACCGGGACAGGGGCGAAAAACTGTTTTTT
TRBV6-1	TRBJ2-7	few	TRBD2	CASSESRFAGRDEQYF	TGTGCCAGCAGTGAAAGTCGGTTCGCAGGGAGGGACGAGCAGTACTTC
TRBV15	TRBJ1-6	many	NA	CATSGPGWSASPLHF	TGTGCCACCAGCGGACCGGGGTGGTCGGCTTCACCCCTCCACTTT
TRBV12-3/TRBV12-4	TRBJ2-6	NA	TRBD2	CASAGGGAGANVLTF	TGTGCCAGCGCCGGGGGGGGCGCTGGGGCCAACGTCCTGACTTTC
TRBV14	TRBJ2-1	NA	TRBD2	CASTTQTSGSPAYNEQFF	TGTGCCAGCACCACACAGACTAGCGGGAGCCCCGCTTACAATGAGCAGTTCTTC
TRBV4-3	TRBJ2-7	few	TRBD1	CASSQARGGTGVYEQYF	TGCGCCAGCAGCCAAGCCCGGGGGGGGACAGGGGTGTACGAGCAGTACTTC
TRBV11-2	TRBJ2-5	NA	NA	CASSPQWGGLRETQYF	TGTGCCAGCAGCCCGCAGTGGGGGGGCTTGAGAGAGACCCAGTACTTC
TRBV12-3/TRBV12-4	TRBJ2-5	NA	NA	CASSLAPRETQYF	TGTGCCAGCAGTTTAGCCCCGAGAGAAACCCAGTACTTC
TRBV5-1	TRBJ1-1	NA	TRBD1	CASSVYRGRGTEAFF	TGCGCCAGCAGCGTATACAGGGGAAGGGGCACTGAAGCTTTCTTT
TRBV7-2	TRBJ1-5	many	NA	CASSPTGFGVNQPQHF	TGTGCCAGCAGCCCCACAGGGTTCGGGGTCAATCAGCCCCAGCATTTT
TRBV7-2	TRBJ2-2	many	TRBD1	CASSTRGTGELFF	TGTGCCAGCAGCACCAGGGGGACCGGGGAGCTGTTTTTT
TRBV29-1	TRBJ2-3	NA	NA	CSVSGAGVTDTQYF	TGCAGCGTTTCGGGGGCGGGGGTCACGGATACGCAGTATTTT
TRBV27	TRBJ1-1	few	NA	CASRRGASDNTEAFF	TGTGCCAGCAGGCGGGGGGCAAGCGATAACACTGAAGCTTTCTTT
TRBV28	TRBJ2-7	NA	NA	CASEGSSYEQYF	TGTGCCAGCGAGGGGTCCTCCTACGAGCAGTACTTC
TRBV11-2	TRBJ2-2	few	TRBD2	CASSPITSGPGELFF	TGTGCCAGCAGCCCCATAACTAGCGGCCCCGGGGAGCTGTTTTTT
TRBV7-2	TRBJ2-1	few	NA	CASSPIGSRGEQFF	TGTGCCAGCAGCCCCATCGGATCTAGGGGGGAGCAGTTCTTC
TRBV14	TRBJ1-5	few	NA	CASSQGTLQPQHF	TGTGCCAGCAGCCAGGGGACACTCCAGCCCCAGCATTTT
TRBV11-2	TRBJ1-3	few	TRBD1	CASSSIRGPGNTIYF	TGTGCCAGCAGCTCAATCAGGGGGCCTGGAAACACCATATATTTT
TRBV20-1	TRBJ2-1	few	TRBD2	CSARPGLARYNEQFF	TGCAGTGCCAGACCGGGACTAGCTCGCTACAATGAGCAGTTCTTC
TRBV7-2	TRBJ2-1	NA	NA	CASSLVGIGGNEQFF	TGTGCCAGCAGCTTAGTAGGCATAGGAGGCAATGAGCAGTTCTTC
TRBV7-2	TRBJ2-1	few	NA	CASSPRAGSSYNEQFF	TGTGCCAGCAGCCCTCGGGCGGGGAGCTCCTACAATGAGCAGTTCTTC
TRBV4-3	TRBJ1-2	few	NA	CASSQNPGHTYGYTF	TGCGCCAGCAGCCAAAACCCGGGACACACCTATGGCTACACCTTC
TRBV20-1	TRBJ2-7	NA	TRBD1	CSAPLVGQGAYEQYF	TGCAGTGCACCGCTAGTGGGACAGGGGGCCTACGAGCAGTACTTC
TRBV20-1	TRBJ1-1	NA	NA	CSARTKDPMNTEAFF	TGCAGTGCTAGAACTAAGGACCCTATGAACACTGAAGCTTTCTTT
TRBV29-1	TRBJ2-7	few	NA	CSVEVGRVSWREQYF	TGCAGCGTTGAAGTTGGGCGGGTCAGTTGGCGCGAGCAGTACTTC
TRBV11-2	TRBJ2-3	few	NA	CASSLGRRSGVDTQYF	TGTGCCAGCAGCTTAGGTCGGCGGAGTGGGGTGGATACGCAGTATTTT
TRBV20-1	TRBJ1-6	few	NA	CSARGTSSPLHF	TGCAGTGCTAGAGGGACTTCTTCACCCCTCCACTTT
TRBV4-1	TRBJ2-5	few	NA	CASSPALKETQYF	TGCGCCAGCAGCCCCGCTCTCAAAGAGACCCAGTACTTC
TRBV5-6	TRBJ1-2	NA	NA	CASSQGIGTYYGYTF	TGTGCCAGCAGCCAGGGTATTGGGACATACTATGGCTACACCTTC
TRBV5-6	TRBJ1-2	NA	NA	CASSSPNLGYTF	TGTGCCAGCAGCTCGCCGAACCTTGGCTACACCTTC
TRBV12-3/TRBV12-4	TRBJ1-2	many	NA	CASSSGRPYGYTF	TGTGCCAGCAGTTCAGGTCGGCCCTATGGCTACACCTTC
TRBV6-1	TRBJ2-3	NA	TRBD2	CASSRTSGRETDTQYF	TGTGCCAGCAGCAGGACTAGTGGGAGGGAAACAGATACGCAGTATTTT